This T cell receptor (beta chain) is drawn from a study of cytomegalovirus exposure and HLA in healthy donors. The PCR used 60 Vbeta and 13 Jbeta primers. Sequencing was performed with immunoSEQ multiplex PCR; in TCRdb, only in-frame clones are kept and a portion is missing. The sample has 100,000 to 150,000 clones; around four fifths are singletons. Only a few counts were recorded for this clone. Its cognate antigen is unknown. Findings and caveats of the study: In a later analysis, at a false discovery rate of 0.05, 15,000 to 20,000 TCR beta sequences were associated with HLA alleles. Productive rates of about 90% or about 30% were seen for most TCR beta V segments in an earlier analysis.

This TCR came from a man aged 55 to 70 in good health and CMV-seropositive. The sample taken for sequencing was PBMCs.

CDR3 residues: CASSSQGATNEKLFF. The CDR3 region has the DNA TGTGCCAGCAGCTCACAGGGAGCAACTAATGAAAAACTGTTTTTT. V is TRBV5-4 and J is TRBJ1-4; tentatively, D is TRBD1 (6 bases). From germline, CDR1 is SGHNT and CDR2 YYREEE (reference sequence). There are 15 residues in the CDR3. V was cut by 3 bases and J by 0 bases, with 9 bases left in between.